Shown below are 12 T cell receptor beta chains from a single sample sequenced in a study of identical twins (TCRdb year 2016). The protocol used for the library was 5' RACE. Sequencing used an Illumina HiSeq 2000. TCRdb trimmed the raw reads at Q25, called clones with MiXCR and kept productive beta chains. Every CDR3 protein is listed once, alongside the most common genes and DNA of its rows. Recorded for this sample are hundreds of thousands of distinct CDR3 sequences; 6% to 6.5% of them occurred a single time. The top ten hold 1.5% to 2% of the sample. Sequenced input: naive T cells sorted from blood. This specimen's cell subset or site label, interpreted: cells isolated with a human naive T-cell isolation kit. The receptors originated from a man younger than 35 in good health.

This clonotype was observed a handful of times. The gene calls are TRBV12-3 or TRBV12-4 and TRBJ2-1; D unclear. This CDR3 region has 13 residues. The V gene lost 5 bases and the J gene lost 9 bases, with 14 bases spanning the gap. The CDR3 is CASSPDPYGEQFF. The DNA for the CDR3 is TGTGCCAGCAGTCCAGACCCGTACGGTGAGCAGTTCTTC.

This clonotype came up a few times. The chain carries TRBV14 and TRBJ1-3, with unresolved D. CDR3 length: 18 amino acids. The germline gives CDR1 SGHDN, CDR2 FVKESK. The ends were cut back, 0 bases at V and 0 bases at J, with 15 bases in the middle. CDR3 amino acids: CASSQEEAGRSSGNTIYF. The CDR3, as DNA: TGTGCCAGCAGCCAAGAAGAGGCTGGACGGAGCTCTGGAAACACCATATATTTT.

This clonotype was counted at least ten times. The V call is TRBV5-1, the J call TRBJ2-2; D remains unclear. This CDR3 has 13 amino acids. Germline V CDR1 and CDR2: SGHRS, YFSETQ. V gave up 4 bases and J gave up 0 bases, with 4 bases separating them. CDR3 loop: CASSRTNTGELFF. The CDR3 bases are TGCGCCAGCAGCCGGACGAACACCGGGGAGCTGTTTTTT.

Concerning this clonotype: This may be a read error: a much more frequent sequence differs by one nucleotide. J is TRBJ2-1 and V is TRBV3-1; D gene uncertain. Per the germline V gene, CDR1 is LGHDT and CDR2 is YNNKEL (reference sequence). The CDR3 covers 12 residues. V was cut by 3 bases and J by 3 bases, with 3 bases left in between. The CDR3 DNA reads TGTGCCAGCAGCCAGCGCTACAATGAGCAGTTCTTC. Its translation: CASSQRYNEQFF.

In this sample, this clonotype turned up many times. The chain joins TRBV12-3 or TRBV12-4 to TRBJ2-1, with D hard to call. The CDR3 spans 16 residues. The ends were cut back, 5 bases at V and 3 bases at J, with 17 bases in the middle. In DNA form, the CDR3 reads TGTGCCAGCAGTCAGTCCCGATTGACGGACTACAATGAGCAGTTCTTC. It specifies CASSQSRLTDYNEQFF.

Only a few counts were recorded for this clonotype. The chain carries TRBV5-1 and TRBJ2-1; 10 positions agree with TRBD2. The V gene end was trimmed by 3 bases and the J gene end by 2 bases; junction bases not matched to a gene: 5. This CDR3 spans 16 amino acids. Germline-derived CDR1 and CDR2 are SGHRS and YFSETQ. As DNA, the CDR3 is TGCGCCAGCAGCTCGGGACTAGCGCAAGCCTACAATGAGCAGTTCTTC. It codes for CASSSGLAQAYNEQFF.

In its sample, this clonotype was seen many times. The chain carries TRBV7-7 and TRBJ2-3; TRBD1 agrees at 7 bases. Germline lookup yields CDR1 SSHAT and CDR2 FNYEAQ (reference sequence). The ends lost 3 bases at V and 6 bases at J; junction bases unmatched: 6. The CDR3 consists of 14 residues. As DNA, the CDR3 is TGTGCCAGCAGCTTGAACAGGGGATCCGATACGCAGTATTTT. Translating it yields CASSLNRGSDTQYF.

Details on this clonotype: With a much larger clone just one base away, this may be a read error. The CDR3 end shows no conserved phenylalanine or tryptophan, and so a read error is likely. The DNA is omitted, as the CDR3 cannot be located on it reliably, and the CDR3 follows TCRdb's listing. The V and J genes are TRBV7-9 and TRBJ1-6; whether TRBD1, the table's D call, matches the DNA was not checked. The CDR3 has 14 amino acids, counting both end residues. Germline V gene data show CDR1 as SEHNR and CDR2 as FQNEAQ (reference sequence). Here the CDR3 reads CASSPRDTPHIFHY.

This clonotype was found many times. V is TRBV24-1 and J is TRBJ2-1; 8 positions agree with TRBD1. The V gene's germline CDR1 is KGHDR and CDR2 SFDVKD. This CDR3 comprises 19 residues. V was pared by 4 bases and J by 4 bases, with 17 bases of the junction left unmatched. The CDR3 bases are TGTGCCACCAGTGACCCATCGGACAGGGACGATGGGGAATACAATGAGCAGTTCTTC. It codes for CATSDPSDRDDGEYNEQFF.

This clonotype showed up just a few times. The chain uses TRBV20-1 and TRBJ2-7; tentative D call: TRBD1 (7 bases). The CDR3 covers 15 residues. Trimming shortened V by 3 bases and J by 6 bases, and 21 bases separated the two germline ends. CDR1 and CDR2 (germline): DFQATT, SNEGSKA (reference sequence). CDR3 protein: CSARRTGDQGGEQYF. The CDR3 DNA reads TGCAGTGCTAGGAGGACAGGAGATCAGGGGGGCGAGCAGTACTTC.

This clonotype was observed a handful of times. V gene TRBV20-1 combines with J gene TRBJ2-3; D unclear. The CDR3 runs 12 residues. V lost 5 bases and J 3 bases, leaving 9 bases between the germline ends. In germline, CDR1 is DFQATT, CDR2 SNEGSKA (reference sequence). CDR3 nucleotide sequence: TGCAGTGCTCGACTGATTACAGATACGCAGTATTTT. Translation gives CSARLITDTQYF.

This clonotype was found a few times. The chain recombines TRBV7-6 with TRBJ2-3; TRBD2 agrees at 7 bases. With V trimmed by 2 bases and J by 11 bases, 10 bases remained unmatched. The CDR3 is 14 residues long. Per germline, CDR1 SGHVS and CDR2 FNYEAQ. Here the CDR3 DNA reads TGTGCCAGCAGCTTACCTAACGTGGTAGCGGGGCAGTATTTT. Its protein is CASSLPNVVAGQYF.